The present entry profiles one T cell receptor beta chain with its context. The data were taken from a study of cytomegalovirus exposure and HLA in healthy donors. In the study overall: An earlier analysis found around 120 million unique TCR beta sequences from about 190 million T cells.

In the PCR, 60 Vbeta and 13 Jbeta primers were used. Profiled with immunoSEQ multiplex PCR; TCRdb holds only in-frame clones, not every one. The sample records about 160,000 clones, 80% to 85% being singletons. The ends were cut back, 4 bases at V and 1 base at J, with 10 bases in the middle. CDR1 is MNHNS, CDR2 SASEGT, per germline. The CDR3 extends over 14 amino acids. The source material was PBMCs. The rearrangement joins TRBV6-1 to TRBJ2-5, with TRBD1 as a possible D gene (6 bases). This sequence was found in a man aged 45-65 years in good health and CMV-seropositive. For the CDR3, the DNA is TGTGCCAGCAGTGCCACAGGGTTCCAAGAGACCCAGTACTTC. It yields the protein CASSATGFQETQYF.